The clone carrying this T cell receptor (beta chain) was seen once. The V gene's germline CDR1 is MDHEN and CDR2 SYDVKM. The V and J ends lost 3 bases and 4 bases respectively, with 15 bases between them. This CDR3 comprises 15 residues. The sample comes from a study of cytomegalovirus exposure and HLA in healthy donors. PCR employed 60 Vbeta and 13 Jbeta primers. Clones were read by immunoSEQ multiplex PCR, and TCRdb kept only the in-frame ones, dropping some. The sample holds about 170,000 clones, about 85% seen once. V is TRBV28 and J is TRBJ1-2, with D possibly matching TRBD1 (5 bases). Sequenced: PBMCs. The receptor was isolated from a boy younger than 10 in good health and CMV-seronegative. The CDR3 region has the DNA TGTGCCAGCAGTTTCTGGGGCGCGATTGGCTATGGCTACACCTTC. Translating it yields CASSFWGAIGYGYTF.